The 24 T cell receptor beta chains below all came from one sample that was sequenced in a study of regulatory T cells in long-lasting Graves disease. As to time point: newly diagnosed GD, antithyroid drugs for less than 3 months. The TCR library was prepared using RNA isolated from PBMCs. To make TCR beta libraries, researchers used iRepertoire HTBI primers and Arm-PCR of CDR3 regions. Each CDR3 protein gets one entry after TCRdb re-called the multiplex PCR reads with MiXCR. The sample records about 400,000 distinct CDR3 sequences, roughly a sixth being singletons. The specimen was peripheral blood mononuclear cells (PBMCs), collected at new diagnosis, from a patient treated with antithyroid drugs. The source of these receptors is a female donor with Graves disease.

The chain links TRBV30 to TRBJ1-1; the D gene is possibly TRBD1 (5 bases). Germline V CDR1 and CDR2: GTSNPN, SVGIG (reference sequence). The CDR3 has 14 amino acids. V was pared by 3 bases and J by 0 bases, with 11 bases between. CDR3 sequence: CAWSQGFMNTEAFF. The CDR3 DNA is TGTGCCTGGAGCCAGGGCTTCATGAACACTGAAGCTTTCTTT.

This clonotype was detected ten times or more. This chain links TRBV28 with TRBJ1-5; TRBD1 aligns across 9 bases. V was clipped by 5 bases and J by 1 base; unmatched bases: 6. Germline V CDR1 and CDR2: MDHEN, SYDVKM. This CDR3 contains 16 residues. In nucleotides, the CDR3 is TGTGCCAGCAGTGAATACAGGGGGCGAAGCAATCAGCCCCAGCATTTT. Its protein product is CASSEYRGRSNQPQHF.

In the case of this clonotype: A much larger clone differs by one base, so this may be a read error. V gene TRBV5-5 combines with J gene TRBJ2-1; D is perhaps TRBD2 (6 bases). V was clipped by 2 bases and J by 3 bases, with 12 bases between them. The germline V gene encodes CDR1 SGHKS and CDR2 YYEKEE (reference sequence). CDR3 length: 15 residues. CDR3 DNA: TGTGCCAGCAGCTTTCCGCGGGGTTTCTACAATGAGCAGTTCTTC. This gives the protein CASSFPRGFYNEQFF.

This clonotype was seen a few times. This may come from a read error, since a much larger clone is one base off. The V and J genes are TRBV28 and TRBJ2-1, with TRBD2 matching over 15 bases. CDR3 length equals 19 residues. Germline CDR1 reads MDHEN; CDR2 reads SYDVKM. CDR3 nucleotides: TGTGCCGGCAGTTTATATGGGGGGGGACTAGCGGGAGGATGGCCTGAGCAGTTCTTC. Its protein product is CAGSLYGGGLAGGWPEQFF.

This clonotype was picked up many times. This rearrangement joins TRBV6-2 or TRBV6-3 to TRBJ2-5; 8 bases are shared with TRBD1. With V trimmed by 2 bases and J by 6 bases, 5 bases remained unmatched. Germline CDR1 and CDR2: MNHEY and SVGEGT. This CDR3 contains 14 residues. Written as DNA, the CDR3 is TGTGCCAGCAGTTACGGAACAGGGGGTCAGACCCAGTACTTC. This translates into CASSYGTGGQTQYF.

The chain carries TRBV5-4 and TRBJ1-1; 7 bases fit TRBD1. V lost 7 bases to trimming and J lost 0 bases; unmatched junction nucleotides: 6. The CDR3 extends over 14 amino acids. Per germline, CDR1 SGHNT and CDR2 YYREEE (reference sequence). CDR3 nucleotide sequence: TGTGCCAGCGGGACAGCCGGTCTGAACACTGAAGCTTTCTTT. Amino acid sequence: CASGTAGLNTEAFF.

This chain joins TRBV28 and TRBJ2-7; D unresolved. CDR1 is MDHEN, CDR2 SYDVKM, per germline. The CDR3 totals 14 residues. Trimming stripped 3 bases from V and 0 bases from J, with 9 bases between. Here the CDR3 DNA reads TGTGCCAGCAGTTTCCAGGACGACTCCTACGAGCAGTACTTC. Protein sequence: CASSFQDDSYEQYF.

Ten or more counts support this clonotype. The chain employs TRBV19 and TRBJ2-5; D is unresolved. With 6 bases removed from V and 2 bases from J, the gap between germline ends came to 10 bases. This CDR3 contains 13 residues. The germline CDR1 and CDR2 sequences are LNHDA and SQIVND (reference sequence). CDR3 region: CASSSTRQETQYF. The CDR3 DNA reads TGTGCCAGTAGCTCGACAAGACAAGAGACCCAGTACTTC.

The chain is built from TRBV20-1 and TRBJ2-1; D might be TRBD1 (6 bases). The CDR3 is made up of 14 amino acids. Germline V gives CDR1 DFQATT, CDR2 SNEGSKA (reference sequence). With 1 base removed from V and 3 bases from J, the gap between germline ends came to 10 bases. CDR3 loop: CSARAGQYYNEQFF. The CDR3 nucleotides read TGCAGTGCTAGAGCGGGACAATACTACAATGAGCAGTTCTTC.

At least ten counts were recorded for this clonotype. The genes are TRBV29-1 and TRBJ2-7, with D unclear. The germline gives CDR1 SQVTM, CDR2 ANQGSEA. The V end lost 0 bases, the J end lost 7 bases, and 13 bases lay between the germline ends. The CDR3 is made up of 13 amino acids. In DNA form, the CDR3 reads TGCAGCGTTGAAGAAGGGCCGGTAGGGGAGCAGTACTTC. Encoded protein: CSVEEGPVGEQYF.

The sample holds many counts of this clonotype. This chain joins TRBV3-1 and TRBJ2-3, with D possibly TRBD2 on 6 matching bases. The CDR3 extends over 18 amino acids. Germline assignment: CDR1 LGHDT and CDR2 YNNKEL (reference sequence). The ends were cut back, 4 bases at V and 0 bases at J, with 20 bases in the middle. CDR3 loop: CASSPTYGRGLSTDTQYF. DNA of the CDR3: TGTGCCAGCAGCCCCACCTACGGGCGGGGACTTAGCACAGATACGCAGTATTTT.

Many counts were recorded for this clonotype. The gene calls are TRBV11-2 and TRBJ2-1; 12 bases agree with TRBD1. The junction had 9 bases not matched to a gene; V was cut back by 5 bases and J by 10 bases. Germline V gene data show CDR1 as SGHAT and CDR2 as FQNNGV. This CDR3 is 15 amino acids long. The DNA of the CDR3 is TGTGCCAGCAGCCTCGCCGGGACAGGGGGCTGGGAGCAGTTCTTC. Amino acids: CASSLAGTGGWEQFF. Full variable domain (remainder filled in from reference TRBV11-2 and TRBJ2-1): EAGVAQSPRYKIIEKRQSVAFWCNPISGHATLYWYQQILGQGPKLLIQFQNNGVVDDSQLPKDRFSAERLKGVDSTLKIQPAKLEDSAVYLCASSLAGTGGWEQFFGPGTRLTVL.

This clonotype has just a few counts. Mismatch with germline at one junction end may stem from a read error. The genes are TRBV7-2 and TRBJ1-3; D not resolved. The CDR3 is 15 amino acids. Germline CDR1 is SGHTA and CDR2 is FQGNSA. CDR3 sequence reads: CASSLGGYSGNTTYF. CDR3 coding DNA: TGTGCCAGCAGCTTAGGGGGTTATAGTGGAAACACCACATATTTT.

J is TRBJ2-2 and V is TRBV20-1; a weak D match, TRBD1 (6 bases). The length of the CDR3 is 15 residues. V was shortened by 4 bases and J by 6 bases, with 18 bases between the two germline ends. Per germline, CDR1 DFQATT and CDR2 SNEGSKA (reference sequence). The CDR3 DNA sequence: TGCAGTGCTATACAGGGAACGGCCGGGCCCGGGGAGCTGTTTTTT. As protein: CSAIQGTAGPGELFF.

This clonotype was recorded at least ten times. The chain couples TRBV7-2 to TRBJ2-1; 9 positions match TRBD1. V was clipped by 1 base and J by 4 bases; unmatched bases: 5. The CDR3 length is 16 residues. Germline loops: CDR1 SGHTA, CDR2 FQGNSA. In nucleotides, the CDR3 is TGTGCCAGCAGCTTAGTCGGACAGGGGTCATACAATGAGCAGTTCTTC. Translated: CASSLVGQGSYNEQFF.

This clonotype was seen ten or more times. J is TRBJ2-3 and V is TRBV20-1; 11 nucleotides match TRBD2. V shed 7 bases, J shed 2 bases, and the junction held 8 bases outside the gene matches. The length of the CDR3 is 15 residues. Germline V CDR1 and CDR2: DFQATT, SNEGSKA (reference sequence). The CDR3 region has the DNA TGCAGTGGAGATATAGCGGGAGGGACCACAGATACGCAGTATTTT. This encodes CSGDIAGGTTDTQYF.

This chain links TRBV6-2 or TRBV6-3 with TRBJ2-7; 8 nucleotides match TRBD2. V lost 9 bases and J lost 3; bases outside the gene matches: 4. The length of the CDR3 is 12 residues. The germline gives CDR1 MNHEY, CDR2 SVGEGT. The CDR3 reads CASDGGGYEQYF. CDR3 coding DNA: TGTGCCAGTGACGGGGGGGGCTACGAGCAGTACTTC.

This clonotype has a count of ten or more. The rearrangement uses TRBV7-6 and TRBJ1-3; D is perhaps TRBD1 (6 bases). In germline, CDR1 is SGHVS, CDR2 FNYEAQ. There are 15 residues in the CDR3. Trimming removed 4 bases from V and 3 bases from J, with 13 bases in between. In nucleotides, the CDR3 is TGTGCCAGCAGCTCTCAGGGGTCGAGTGGAAACACCATATATTTT. This codes for CASSSQGSSGNTIYF.

This clonotype has more than one count but fewer than ten. The V gene is TRBV25-1, the J gene TRBJ2-1, with 7 bases matching TRBD2. From germline, CDR1 is MGHDK and CDR2 SYGVNS. The CDR3 consists of 14 residues. V was pared by 3 bases and J by 6 bases, with 5 bases of the junction left unmatched. CDR3 sequence: CASSDPGTTNEQFF. The CDR3 DNA reads as TGTGCCAGCAGTGATCCCGGGACTACCAATGAGCAGTTCTTC.

The sample holds many counts of this clonotype. The junction does not match germline at one end; this may be a read error. The genes are TRBV3-1 and TRBJ1-5; D perhaps matches TRBD1 (5 bases). The CDR3 is 15 residues long. Per germline, CDR1 LGHDT and CDR2 YNNKEL (reference sequence). The CDR3 nucleotides read TGTGCCAGCAGCCAAGATTCAGGGTCAGATCAGACCCAGCATTTT. Protein product: CASSQDSGSDQTQHF.

This clonotype has a count of ten or more. The chain is built from TRBV2 and TRBJ1-5, with TRBD1 as a possible D gene (6 bases). With 7 bases removed from V and 6 bases from J, the gap between germline ends came to 13 bases. CDR1 SNHLY and CDR2 FYNNEI come from the germline V gene. This CDR3 is 13 amino acids long. The CDR3 loop reads CASKIQGSQPQHF. CDR3 in DNA: TGTGCCAGCAAAATACAGGGTAGTCAGCCCCAGCATTTT.

This clonotype was counted many times. The J gene is TRBJ2-3, the V gene TRBV20-1; tentatively, D is TRBD2 (5 bases). Trimming pared 3 bases from V and 2 bases from J, leaving 15 bases between. This CDR3 comprises 15 residues. From germline, CDR1 is DFQATT and CDR2 SNEGSKA (reference sequence). The CDR3 region is CSARDSADDTDTQYF. CDR3 sequence (DNA): TGCAGTGCTAGGGACTCGGCGGATGACACAGATACGCAGTATTTT.

The chain couples TRBV7-2 to TRBJ2-3; D is uncertain. V was trimmed by 7 bases and J by 0 bases, leaving 11 bases between them. Germline V gives CDR1 SGHTA, CDR2 FQGNSA. CDR3 length: 14 residues. Here the CDR3 DNA reads TGTGCCAGCATGTTCACCTCGAGCACAGATACGCAGTATTTT. It codes for CASMFTSSTDTQYF.

This clonotype was recorded a few times. The chain recombines TRBV6-2 or TRBV6-3 with TRBJ2-7; possibly TRBD1 or TRBD2 for D (5 bases each). The CDR3 has 16 amino acids. The germline CDR1 and CDR2 sequences are MNHEY and SVGEGT. Trimming took off 5 bases at V and 0 bases at J, with 17 bases between the two ends. The CDR3 region is CASSEGPENSSYEQYF. Written as DNA, the CDR3 is TGTGCCAGCAGTGAGGGACCAGAAAATTCCTCCTACGAGCAGTACTTC.